This is a list of T cell receptor beta chains from one sample in a study of human T cells and chemical hapten exposure. TCRdb re-analysed the RACE reads in MiXCR, keeping a single row per CDR3 protein. The repertoire has 84,000 or so distinct CDR3 sequences, over 9.5% of them found once; the top ten carry less than 2.5%. This specimen consisted of whole blood, obtained in connection with sensitization to the hapten diphenylcyclopropenone (DPC). The receptors stem from a man aged 35-49 years with alopecia areata. Some clones in this sample may be carry-over from other donors' samples. Both conserved end residues are part of each CDR3. A D gene is named only where the DNA matches it firmly. Some rows mark clone size as missing; the rest say once, few, many or name a class of expanded clone.

>TRBD1|TRBV24-1|-|TRBJ2-2
CATSELDRGTNSGELFF
TGTGCCACCAGTGAACTGGACAGGGGAACGAATTCCGGGGAGCTGTTTTTT
>TRBD2|TRBV7-9|many|TRBJ2-1
CASSLGSWTSGRPTYNEQFF
TGTGCCAGCAGCTTAGGTAGTTGGACTAGCGGGAGGCCCACCTACAATGAGCAGTTCTTC
>TRBD1|TRBV6-5|few|TRBJ2-3
CASSARQGPDTQYF
TGTGCCAGCAGTGCCCGACAGGGTCCAGATACGCAGTATTTT
>-|TRBV6-5|many|TRBJ1-5
CASSYSEDQPQHF
TGTGCCAGCAGTTACTCGGAGGATCAGCCCCAGCATTTT
>TRBD2|TRBV11-1|few|TRBJ2-3
CASSLGLDRDTQYF
TGTGCCAGCAGCCTAGGACTAGACCGAGATACGCAGTATTTT
>TRBD1|TRBV5-1|many|TRBJ1-1
CASSLGPGQGTEAFF
TGCGCCAGCAGCTTGGGACCGGGACAGGGCACTGAAGCTTTCTTT
>-|TRBV12-3/TRBV12-4|few|TRBJ2-5
CASSPSQETQYF
TGTGCCAGCAGTCCCAGCCAAGAGACCCAGTACTTC
>TRBD1|TRBV10-3|-|TRBJ2-7
CAISSGQYYEQYF
TGTGCCATCAGTTCGGGACAGTACTACGAGCAGTACTTC
>TRBD1|TRBV30|many|TRBJ1-6
CAWSVAGGIAPLHF
TGTGCCTGGAGCGTGGCAGGGGGCATCGCACCCCTCCACTTT
>TRBD1|TRBV7-2|-|TRBJ1-1
CASSIQGGNTEAFF
TGTGCCAGCAGCATACAGGGGGGGAACACTGAAGCTTTCTTT
>TRBD1|TRBV29-1|-|TRBJ2-3
CSVEDLDRGITDTQYF
TGCAGCGTTGAGGACCTGGACAGGGGAATCACAGATACGCAGTATTTT
>TRBD2|TRBV6-5|-|TRBJ2-1
CASSRTSGPYNEQFF
TGTGCCAGCAGTAGAACTAGCGGACCTTACAATGAGCAGTTCTTC
>TRBD2|TRBV7-9|-|TRBJ2-5
CASSRQLAGGGETQYF
TGTGCCAGCAGCCGCCAACTAGCGGGAGGCGGAGAGACCCAGTACTTC
>-|TRBV9|many|TRBJ2-6
CASSADSSSGANVLTF
TGTGCCAGCAGCGCGGACAGTAGCTCTGGGGCCAACGTCCTGACTTTC
>-|TRBV15|few|TRBJ2-1
CATSVPPWEEQFF
TGTGCCACCAGCGTCCCTCCTTGGGAAGAGCAGTTCTTC
>TRBD1|TRBV5-4|many|TRBJ1-5
CASSYMGTGNQPQHF
TGTGCCAGCAGCTACATGGGGACAGGGAATCAGCCCCAGCATTTT
>-|TRBV12-3/TRBV12-4|-|TRBJ1-2
CASSLILYYGYTF
TGTGCCAGCAGTTTAATTCTGTACTATGGCTACACCTTC
>TRBD1|TRBV7-9|many|TRBJ1-1
CASREGTGYQAFF
TGTGCCAGCAGAGAGGGGACAGGGTATCAAGCTTTCTTT
>TRBD2|TRBV4-1|-|TRBJ2-1
CASSQPIGAGVGNEQFF
TGCGCCAGCAGCCAACCGATAGGAGCGGGAGTAGGCAATGAGCAGTTCTTC
>-|TRBV4-3|few|TRBJ2-1
CASSQDLGGFYNEQFF
TGCGCCAGCAGCCAAGATTTGGGGGGTTTTTACAATGAGCAGTTCTTC
>TRBD1|TRBV18|-|TRBJ2-7
CASSPPGRGNSYEQYF
TGTGCCAGCTCACCACCCGGCAGGGGGAACTCCTACGAGCAGTACTTC
>TRBD2|TRBV6-6|few|TRBJ2-5
CASSSAGAETQYF
TGTGCCAGCAGTTCAGCGGGAGCAGAGACCCAGTACTTC
>-|TRBV27|-|TRBJ1-1
CASSLLQGNTEAFF
TGTGCCAGCAGTTTATTACAGGGGAACACTGAAGCTTTCTTT
>TRBD2|TRBV6-5|-|TRBJ2-1
CASIALAGGNEQFF
TGTGCCAGCATTGCGTTAGCGGGAGGGAATGAGCAGTTCTTC
>TRBD1|TRBV5-1|few|TRBJ1-2
CASSLRTGGDYGYTF
TGCGCCAGCAGCCTCCGGACAGGGGGCGACTATGGCTACACCTTC
>TRBD1|TRBV2|-|TRBJ1-1
CASSGPGGKVGGTEAFF
TGTGCCAGCAGTGGACCAGGGGGCAAAGTTGGTGGGACTGAAGCTTTCTTT
>-|TRBV28|-|TRBJ2-7
CASSGLTSSYEQYF
TGTGCCAGCAGCGGACTGACGAGCTCCTACGAGCAGTACTTC
>TRBD2|TRBV27|few|TRBJ2-1
CASSLSIGAGGEQFF
TGTGCCAGCAGTTTAAGTATCGGGGCGGGAGGTGAGCAGTTCTTC
>-|TRBV6-5|many|TRBJ1-2
CASSYSKHPLYGYTF
TGTGCCAGCAGTTACTCGAAGCATCCTCTCTATGGCTACACCTTC
>TRBD2|TRBV7-8|few|TRBJ2-3
CASSRTSGFTDTQYF
TGTGCCAGCAGTCGGACTAGCGGATTCACAGATACGCAGTATTTT
>-|TRBV11-3|few|TRBJ2-5
CASSPKTKTGTETQYF
TGTGCCAGCAGTCCTAAAACGAAAACAGGGACAGAGACCCAGTACTTC
>-|TRBV7-2|many|TRBJ1-5
CASSRTGSNQPQHF
TGTGCCAGCAGCCGCACAGGGTCCAATCAGCCCCAGCATTTT
>-|TRBV14|many|TRBJ1-2
CASSSGGYGYTF
TGTGCCAGCAGCTCCGGAGGCTATGGCTACACCTTC
>-|TRBV9|-|TRBJ2-6
CASSVAERPSGANVLTF
TGTGCCAGCAGCGTAGCTGAGCGACCCTCTGGGGCCAACGTCCTGACTTTC
>TRBD2|TRBV6-6|few|TRBJ2-5
CASSLPGPGLAGETQYF
TGTGCCAGCAGTTTACCTGGACCGGGACTAGCGGGAGAGACCCAGTACTTC
>-|TRBV30|-|TRBJ1-5
CAWRGASNQPQHF
TGTGCCTGGAGGGGAGCGAGCAATCAGCCCCAGCATTTT
>TRBD2|TRBV5-4|-|TRBJ2-1
CASSLALRSGSSYNEQFF
TGTGCCAGCAGCTTGGCGCTTCGAAGCGGGAGCTCCTACAATGAGCAGTTCTTC
>-|TRBV20-1|many|TRBJ1-4
CSAAEPRTANEKLFF
TGCAGTGCTGCCGAACCACGGACTGCTAATGAAAAACTGTTTTTT
>-|TRBV7-9|few|TRBJ2-7
CASSLEPLYEQYF
TGTGCCAGCAGCTTAGAGCCCTTGTACGAGCAGTACTTC
>TRBD1|TRBV7-3|-|TRBJ1-1
CASSWDRGTEAFF
TGTGCCAGCAGCTGGGACAGGGGGACTGAAGCTTTCTTT
>-|TRBV5-1|-|TRBJ1-2
CASSTNPASLYGYTF
TGCGCCAGCAGCACTAATCCCGCGTCCCTCTATGGCTACACCTTC
>TRBD2|TRBV29-1|few|TRBJ2-7
CSVLLAATYEQYF
TGCAGCGTGCTACTAGCGGCCACCTACGAGCAGTACTTC
>TRBD2|TRBV7-9|-|TRBJ2-4
CASSFFRAGLAKNIQYF
TGTGCCAGCAGCTTCTTCCGAGCGGGACTAGCCAAAAACATTCAGTACTTC
>-|TRBV14|-|TRBJ1-1
CASSHPGLTNTEAFF
TGTGCCAGCAGCCACCCGGGACTTACGAACACTGAAGCTTTCTTT
>TRBD1|TRBV6-5|-|TRBJ1-6
CASSQTGTVGSPLHF
TGTGCCAGCAGTCAAACCGGGACAGTTGGTTCACCCCTCCACTTT
>-|TRBV28|-|TRBJ1-2
CASSPSQGTYGYTF
TGTGCCAGCAGTCCATCACAGGGAACCTATGGCTACACCTTC